The entry below gives a single T cell receptor beta chain sequence along with its context. What it recognizes is unknown. This specimen belongs to a study of response to subunit inactivated influenza vaccine. The V and J ends lost 0 bases and 5 bases respectively, with 13 bases between them. Germline V gene sequence: CDR1 GTSNPN, CDR2 SVGIG (reference sequence). CDR3 length: 14 amino acids. TCRdb redid the calling of the RT-PCR reads with MiXCR, one entry per CDR3 protein. The table shows 800,000 or so distinct CDR3 sequences, with 21% occurring only once. Study results and caveats: Every seasonal influenza vaccination brings in few new T cells, the authors suggested.

Sequenced material: PBMCs from blood, taken around 5 days after vaccination. This clonotype was obtained from a man aged 50 to 59 who received an inactivated influenza vaccine. This chain connects TRBV30 to TRBJ2-5; a possible D gene is TRBD2 (5 bases). This CDR3 reads CAWSVRGPGETQYF. CDR3 DNA: TGTGCCTGGAGTGTACGGGGTCCCGGGGAGACCCAGTACTTC.